A selection of T cell receptor beta chains follows, all from one sample in a study of blood T cell repertoires in COVID-19. Repertoires were generated with immunoSEQ multiplex PCR, while TCRdb's copy carries only in-frame clones and drops some. The sample has roughly 340,000 clones, 70% to 90% seen once. Sequencing was done on a sample of PBMCs or T cells enriched from blood (not recorded which). The receptor set was obtained from a man in his forties in a cohort exposed to, infected with or recovered from COVID-19 (not recorded which). Both conserved end residues are part of each CDR3. D genes are given only for firm matches. A row's size may be missing; if present it is once, few, many or a size class.

>.|TRBD2|TRBJ2-1|TRBV5-4
TGTGCCACCCAAATAGCGGGAGTCTCCTACAATGAGCAGTTCTTC
CATQIAGVSYNEQFF
>once|.|TRBJ2-7|TRBV28
TGTGCCAGCAGTTCCTCCGGGACATCCTACGAGCAGTACTTC
CASSSSGTSYEQYF
>once|.|TRBJ1-1|TRBV4-2
TGTGCCAGCAGCCAAGAGGCAGGGAACACTGAAGCTTTCTTT
CASSQEAGNTEAFF
>.|TRBD1|TRBJ2-5|TRBV5-6
TGTGCCAGCAGCTCCCGGGACAGGGGGAAGACCCAGTACTTC
CASSSRDRGKTQYF
>.|TRBD1|TRBJ2-7|TRBV11-2
TGTGCCAGCAGTGGGACAGGGAAGTCCTCCTACGAGCAGTACTTC
CASSGTGKSSYEQYF
>once|TRBD2|TRBJ2-4|TRBV5-1
TGCGCCAGCAGCTTCGGCGGGAGGAGCGCCAAAAACATTCAGTACTTC
CASSFGGRSAKNIQYF
>.|TRBD2|TRBJ2-1|TRBV11-3
TGTGCCAGCAGCTTAGCGGGGACTAGCGGGAGTCAAAATGAGCAGTTCTTC
CASSLAGTSGSQNEQFF
>.|TRBD1|TRBJ1-1|TRBV5-1
TGCGCCAGCCATGAGGGACAGCGCTTGACTATTGCTGAAGCTTTCTTT
CASHEGQRLTIAEAFF
>few|.|TRBJ1-4|TRBV2
TGTGCCAGCAGTGTTAGGCCGGGAGCTAATGAAAAACTGTTTTTT
CASSVRPGANEKLFF
>.|.|TRBJ1-2|TRBV7-9
TGTGCCAGCAGCTTAGTCGGGGGCTATGGCTACACCTTC
CASSLVGGYGYTF
>.|TRBD1|TRBJ2-1|TRBV7-9
TGTGCCAGCAGCTCCAGAGGGACAGGGGGGTACAATGAGCAGTTCTTC
CASSSRGTGGYNEQFF
>.|.|TRBJ1-6|TRBV7-3
TGTGCCAGCAGCTTGAATGAGGATTCACCCCTCCACTTT
CASSLNEDSPLHF
>.|.|TRBJ1-4|TRBV15
TGTGCCACCAGCAGAGATCATGGGACACGTTTTTTT
CATSRDHGTRFF
>.|.|TRBJ1-1|TRBV30
TGTGCCTGGAGTACTCAACGTGAAGCTTTCTTT
CAWSTQREAFF
>.|TRBD2|TRBJ2-7|TRBV2
TGTGCCAGCGCGGCTAGCGGGAGCTACGAGCAGTACTTC
CASAASGSYEQYF
>.|TRBD2|TRBJ2-4|TRBV4-1
TGCGCCAGCAGCCAAGTAGCGGGAGTGAACATTCAGTACTTC
CASSQVAGVNIQYF
>.|TRBD1|TRBJ1-1|TRBV27
TGTGCCAGCAGCAGGGGGGCCATGAACACTGAAGCTTTCTTT
CASSRGAMNTEAFF
>.|.|TRBJ2-2|TRBV19
TGTGCCAGTAGAGACAGTGCACCGAACACCGGGGAGCTGTTTTTT
CASRDSAPNTGELFF
>once|TRBD2|TRBJ2-1|TRBV27
TGTGCCAGCAGAGCGGTTGGACTAGCGGGAAACAATGAGCAGTTCTTC
CASRAVGLAGNNEQFF
>.|TRBD1|TRBJ2-1|TRBV7-2
TGTGCCAGCAGCCCCGGGACAGGACAGTACAATGAGCAGTTCTTC
CASSPGTGQYNEQFF
>.|.|TRBJ2-2|TRBV30
TGTGCCTGGAGTGTAAAGGGGTTGAAAACCGGGGAGCTGTTTTTT
CAWSVKGLKTGELFF
>.|TRBD2|TRBJ2-2|TRBV6-5
TGTGCCAGCAGTAGCGGGACCCGAGACACCGGGGAGCTGTTTTTT
CASSSGTRDTGELFF
>few|.|TRBJ1-2|TRBV11-3
TGTGCCAGCAGCCCTCTACGAGCTAATGCGTATGGCTACACCTTC
CASSPLRANAYGYTF
>.|.|TRBJ1-2|TRBV2
TGTGCCAGCGTCCGGGACACGACAGTTAGTCGCTACACCTTC
CASVRDTTVSRYTF
>.|TRBD1|TRBJ1-2|TRBV2
TGTGCCAGCAGTTTTGGACAGGCCTATGGCTACACCTTC
CASSFGQAYGYTF
>.|TRBD1|TRBJ2-7|TRBV10-3
TGTGCCATCAGTGAGTCAGGGGGCGAGTCCTACGAGCAGTACTTC
CAISESGGESYEQYF
>.|TRBD1|TRBJ2-7|TRBV7-9
TGTGCCAGCAGTCGACAGGGGTGGGAGCAGTACTTC
CASSRQGWEQYF
>few|.|TRBJ1-2|TRBV11-2
TGTGCCAGCAGCTTAGACAGGGCCCTTAACTATGGCTACACCTTC
CASSLDRALNYGYTF
>once|.|TRBJ2-1|TRBV28
TGTGCCAGCAGCCGACTCGCCGGGTCGCAGTTCTTC
CASSRLAGSQFF
>.|TRBD1|TRBJ2-2|TRBV18
TGTGCCAGCTCACGGACAGGGATGAGGACCGGGGAGCTGTTTTTT
CASSRTGMRTGELFF
>.|.|TRBJ2-3|TRBV3-1/TRBV3-2
TGTGCCAGCAGCCAAGATTTGCAGGCAGATACGCAGTATTTT
CASSQDLQADTQYF
>.|TRBD1|TRBJ2-7|TRBV6-5
TGTGCCAGCACCCCGGGACAGAACACCTACGAGCAGTACTTC
CASTPGQNTYEQYF
>few|.|TRBJ1-2|TRBV5-1
TGCGCCAGCAGCTTGGAAGGGGACTATGGCTACACCTTC
CASSLEGDYGYTF
>once|TRBD2|TRBJ2-2|TRBV27
TGTGCCAGCAGTATGAGCGGGAGGACCGGGGAGCTGTTTTTT
CASSMSGRTGELFF
>.|.|TRBJ2-7|TRBV29-1
TGCAGCGTGGGAACAGGGTTCTATCAGGGCGAGCAGTACTTC
CSVGTGFYQGEQYF
>.|.|TRBJ1-4|TRBV19
TGTGCCAGTATGGGGGCCCGTGAAAAACTGTTTTTT
CASMGAREKLFF
>.|.|TRBJ1-2|TRBV25-1
TGTGCCAGCAGTGAATTTGGACAGTACTATGGCTACACCTTC
CASSEFGQYYGYTF
>once|.|TRBJ2-5|TRBV5-1
TGCGCCAGCAGCTTGGAAGCTACAGGGGAGACCCAGTACTTC
CASSLEATGETQYF
>.|TRBD1|TRBJ1-2|TRBV2
TGTGCCACGGGACAGGGGTATGGCTACACCTTC
CATGQGYGYTF
>.|.|TRBJ1-1|TRBV7-3
TGTGCCAGCAGCCGACAGGCAGGGACTGAAGCTTTCTTT
CASSRQAGTEAFF
>.|.|TRBJ2-5|TRBV29-1
TGCAGCGTTGATTTCCGGGGGACCGGAGAGACCCAGTACTTC
CSVDFRGTGETQYF